Presented here are 7 T cell receptor beta chains from one specimen sequenced in a study of vaccination effects on CD4 cells after COVID-19. Antigen-specific CD4+ T cell clonotypes were called by their expansion after viral peptide-pool culture in ViraFEST. CD4+ T cells were isolated after 10 days of culture. The vaccine given was either BNT162b2 or mRNA-1273, in two doses. Measured with immunoSEQ multiplex PCR; TCRdb has only the in-frame clones, and not every one. The sample holds some 70,000 clones; around 80% are singletons and the top ten take 1% to 1.5%. Their antigens remain unidentified. The specimen comprised CD4+ T cells from PBMCs cultured with HCoV-229E spike peptides, sampled after COVID-19 vaccination. The origin of the receptors is a human donor who received a COVID-19 vaccine.

V and J are TRBV30 and TRBJ1-4, with D possibly TRBD1 on 5 matching bases. The germline CDR1 and CDR2 sequences are GTSNPN and SVGIG (reference sequence). The CDR3 runs to 15 residues. Trimming took 0 bases from V and 0 from J, leaving 8 bases between them. The CDR3 bases are TGTGCCTGGAGTGTACTGGGGGCAACTAATGAAAAACTGTTTTTT. This gives the protein CAWSVLGATNEKLFF.

The rearrangement links TRBV24-1 to TRBJ2-1; a weak D match, TRBD1 (5 bases). Between the trimmed V and J ends, which lost 2 bases and 10 bases, there was a span of 20 bases. Germline CDR1 is KGHDR and CDR2 is SFDVKD. The CDR3 is 16 residues long. This CDR3 reads CATSDYAGSNIREQFF. Written as DNA, the CDR3 is TGTGCCACCAGTGATTATGCAGGGTCAAATATTAGGGAGCAGTTCTTC.

The J gene is TRBJ2-2, the V gene TRBV7-3, with D tentatively TRBD1 (6 bases). Germline CDR1 reads SGHTA; CDR2 reads FQGTGA. V lost 5 bases and J 3 bases, leaving 10 bases between the germline ends. The CDR3 has 14 amino acids. The CDR3 loop reads CASSKGQHTGELFF. The CDR3 nucleotides are TGTGCCAGCAGCAAAGGACAGCACACCGGGGAGCTGTTTTTT.

The chain carries TRBV12-3 or TRBV12-4 and TRBJ1-2; D not certain. The CDR3 loop spans 12 amino acids. V lost 5 bases and J 5 bases, leaving 9 bases between the germline ends. CDR3 sequence: CASSLGQYGYTF. CDR3 nucleotide sequence: TGTGCCAGCAGTCTTGGGCAATATGGCTACACCTTC.

The CDR3 here is CASSLPTSGETDTQYF. Written as DNA, the CDR3 is TGCGCCAGCAGCTTGCCGACTAGCGGGGAAACAGATACGCAGTATTTT. This sequence joins TRBV5-1 and TRBJ2-3; TRBD2 matches 11 bases. J gave up 3 bases and V 1 base, and 4 bases lay outside the gene matches. CDR3 length: 16 amino acids. Per germline, CDR1 SGHRS and CDR2 YFSETQ.

This clone was detected only once. V is TRBV3-1 (or the pseudogene TRBV3-2) and J is TRBJ1-4; D not resolved. The CDR3 length is 16 residues. Germline V CDR1 and CDR2: LGHDT, YNNKEL (reference sequence). Trimming removed 2 bases at V and 6 bases at J, with 16 bases between. CDR3 region: CASSQSRGQRDEKLFF. The CDR3 coding sequence is TGTGCCAGCAGCCAATCACGCGGGCAGAGGGATGAAAAACTGTTTTTT.

V gene TRBV2 combines with J gene TRBJ1-6; a possible D gene is TRBD1 (6 bases). V dropped 6 bases and J dropped 6 bases, with 12 bases sitting between them. The germline CDR1 and CDR2 sequences are SNHLY and FYNNEI. This CDR3 has 14 amino acids. CDR3 sequence reads: CASRLRDTNSPLHF. CDR3 sequence (DNA): TGTGCCAGCAGGCTCCGGGACACTAATTCACCCCTCCACTTT.